This T cell receptor beta chain was sequenced for a study of T cells in Graves' hyperthyroidism and ophthalmopathy. RNA transcripts gave rise to amplified TCR beta CDR3 regions. When the TCR CDR3 underwent first-round RT-PCR, the HTBI primer set was used. TCRdb re-analysed the multiplex PCR reads in MiXCR, keeping a single row per CDR3 protein. The sample has nearly 750,000 distinct CDR3 sequences, under 45% seen once. Hyperthyroidism patients were newly diagnosed, had disease duration under 2 months, and were aged 18 to 65 years. At least ten counts were recorded for this clonotype. CDR3 length: 16 amino acids. The ends were cut back, 5 bases at V and 3 bases at J, with 19 bases in the middle.

This chain connects TRBV12-3 or TRBV12-4 to TRBJ1-2, with D hard to call. This clonotype originated in a woman aged 40 to 50 with Graves' hyperthyroidism. Sequencing was done on a sample of blood. The CDR3 DNA reads as TGTGCCAGCAGTGCGGGCCCAGAAAGAAGGGACTATGGCTACACCTTC. It codes for CASSAGPERRDYGYTF.